Each of the 7 T cell receptor beta chains below was sequenced from the same sample in a study of tumor-infiltrating lymphocytes in oesophageal squamous cell carcinoma (dated by TCRdb to the mid-2010s). Library prep was done by PCR. TCRdb records Illumina HiSeq 2000 as the sequencer. TCRdb took the public reads, trimmed them with fastp at Q25, ran MiXCR for clone calling and kept in-frame beta chains. A single entry per CDR3 protein holds the most common genes and DNA from its merged rows. The sample includes about 14,000 distinct CDR3 sequences, with roughly half observed a single time. Over 30% of the sample belongs to the ten largest clones. Sequenced material: esophageal tumor tissue. Receptors originate from a male donor with esophageal squamous cell carcinoma.

This clonotype appeared a few times. The junction and the germline gene differ at one end; a read error may be behind it. The chain recombines TRBV7-2 with TRBJ2-7; unclear D gene. Germline V lookup: CDR1 SGHTA, CDR2 FQGNSA. The CDR3 runs to 14 residues. The CDR3 bases are TGTGCCAGCAGCTCGGTCAGTTATATTTCACCCCTCCACTTC. Translation: CASSSVSYISPLHF.

In its sample, this clonotype was seen a few times. This likely comes from a read error, as the CDR3 has no conserved phenylalanine or tryptophan at its end. Because the CDR3's place on the DNA is in doubt, the DNA is left out and the CDR3 is given as listed by TCRdb. The V gene is TRBV7-6, the J gene TRBJ2-1; the table's D call, TRBD2, has no DNA check behind it. Ends included, the CDR3 has 16 residues. Germline V gene sequence: CDR1 SGHVS, CDR2 FNYEAQ. The CDR3 spells CASSRDSENSPLHFGN.

This chain joins TRBV6-6 and TRBJ2-5; D is uncertain. V gave up 2 bases and J gave up 9 bases, with 13 bases separating them. CDR1 and CDR2 from the germline V gene are MNHNY and SVGAGI (reference sequence). CDR3 length: 13 residues. Written as DNA, the CDR3 is TGTGCCAGCAGTTACGGGGTAGAGGCGCCCCAGTACTTC. It yields the protein CASSYGVEAPQYF.

This clonotype has just one count. V is TRBV11-1 and J is TRBJ1-1; the D is unclear. The germline CDR1 and CDR2 sequences are SGHAT and FQDESV (reference sequence). This CDR3 is 11 amino acids long. The ends were cut back, 2 bases at V and 12 bases at J, with 10 bases in the middle. The CDR3 region is CASSLLGYSFF. Here the CDR3 DNA reads TGTGCCAGCAGCTTACTAGGTTATTCTTTCTTT.

This chain links TRBV6-2 or TRBV6-3 with TRBJ2-7, with 7 bases lining up with TRBD1. This CDR3 contains 15 residues. With V trimmed by 7 bases and J by 0 bases, 9 bases remained unmatched. Germline CDR1 and CDR2: MNHEY and SVGEGT. The chain's CDR3 is CASNGRGIGSYEQYF. In DNA form, the CDR3 reads TGTGCCAGCAATGGCAGGGGGATAGGCTCCTACGAGCAGTACTTC.

Notes on this clonotype: One end of the junction varies from germline; a read error may be responsible. The rearrangement links TRBV7-6 to TRBJ1-4, with D possibly being TRBD1 (5 bases). The assigned J gene may be wrong: the sequence end matches TRBJ2-2 better. The CDR3 spans 15 residues. Germline assignment: CDR1 SGHVS and CDR2 FNYEAQ. This CDR3 reads CASSLGQGYTGELFF. The CDR3 nucleotides read TGTGCTAGCAGCTTAGGGCAGGGCTACACCGGGGAGCTGTTTTTT.

This clonotype is termed medium-sized. The rearrangement uses TRBV6-1 and TRBJ2-7, with D maybe TRBD2 (6 bases). This CDR3 has 13 amino acids. Trimming left V 6 bases short and J 3 bases short, with 12 bases between. Germline V lookup: CDR1 MNHNS, CDR2 SASEGT. CDR3 sequence reads: CASRTLRGYEQYF. The CDR3 region has the DNA TGTGCCAGCAGGACTCTGCGGGGCTACGAGCAGTACTTC.